This T cell receptor (beta chain) was profiled in a study of patients and donors after allogeneic stem cell transplantation. CDR1 SQVTM and CDR2 ANQGSEA come from the germline V gene. The length of the CDR3 is 12 residues. The J segment lost 2 bases and the V segment lost 8 bases, leaving 5 bases of the junction unmatched. TCRdb reanalysed the RT-PCR reads using MiXCR and keeps one entry per CDR3 protein. Among around 17,000 distinct CDR3 sequences listed, 25% to 30% were seen once. The gene calls are TRBV29-1 and TRBJ2-5, with TRBD2 matching 7 bases. This clonotype originated in a human donor who was either an allogeneic HSCT recipient or a stem cell or donor lymphocyte infusion donor (not recorded which). It is not recorded whose cells these are; they may come from a transplant donor. The sequenced sample consisted of blood, either unsorted or a sorted T cell fraction (not recorded which). CDR3: CSYCSGQETQYF. Written as DNA, the CDR3 is TGCAGCTACTGTAGCGGGCAAGAGACCCAGTACTTC.